This is a list of T cell receptor beta chains from one sample in a study of HIV-infected patients and healthy controls. One entry per CDR3 protein results from TCRdb running MiXCR on the 5' RACE reads. This sample has approximately 17,000 distinct CDR3 sequences, with 8% to 10% found just once. The sequenced material came from blood. The source is an adult in good health. CDR3s leave out the opening cysteine and the closing phenylalanine or tryptophan. A D gene is named only where the DNA matches it firmly.

v_call,d_call,cdr3_aa
TRBV12-3/TRBV12-4,NA,ASSLMGEGYT
TRBV6-2/TRBV6-3,TRBD1,ASRTGVGNQPQH
TRBV29-1,TRBD1,SVAGQGEPDTQY
TRBV5-6,NA,ASSFFSGGIGGTEAF
TRBV5-1,NA,ASSSSGQGGGNEQF
TRBV29-1,NA,SAPGPSRGELF
TRBV5-1,NA,ASSLTRSSYNEQF
TRBV28,TRBD2,ASSRGLASHEQY
TRBV12-3/TRBV12-4,TRBD1,ASSHRGQISPLH
TRBV7-9,NA,ASRHFQGIGTEAF
TRBV28,NA,ASSVTLSGELF
TRBV2,TRBD2,ASSDTREGLSTDTQY
TRBV2,NA,ASSPPGQPQH
TRBV19,TRBD1,ASTATGTDYGYT
TRBV4-2,NA,ASSQGYSEAGAAKNIQY
TRBV7-6,NA,ASSPRLQVMNTEAF
TRBV3-1,NA,ASSQLNTGELF
TRBV9,TRBD2,ASGRGLAGSNTGELF
TRBV7-9,NA,ASSLNTRYTEAF
TRBV7-9,NA,ASSTESGIGYEQY
TRBV7-2,NA,ASSLRRDRTDTQY
TRBV4-2,NA,ASSQGVGGGQPQH
TRBV20-1,TRBD2,SARGSGTSGLNEQF
TRBV3-1,TRBD1,ASSLYSRGYGYT
TRBV7-9,TRBD1,ASTHPGGGDTQY
TRBV7-6,TRBD2,ASSLNSGAQETQY
TRBV20-1,TRBD2,SASDSGRPTDTQY
TRBV11-2,TRBD2,ASSLDYLAGGPEETQY
TRBV4-3,NA,ASSQDGGTQY
TRBV28,TRBD1,ASSPPGQGNTEAF
TRBV7-9,TRBD1,ASSSNRGSYEQY
TRBV6-2/TRBV6-3,TRBD1,ASSEEWKGAPNTDTQY
TRBV19,NA,ASNSRRRDSYGYT
TRBV19,TRBD1,ASSPQGAGIQH
TRBV21-1,NA,ASSKRGALRGFHQPQH
TRBV5-1,TRBD2,ASSASGMIGQETQY
TRBV23-1,NA,ASPLTDTEAF
TRBV29-1,NA,SVVFGRGKNEQF
TRBV5-1,NA,ASSLDSRFRDEQY
TRBV6-5,NA,ASSLQGNYNEQF
TRBV5-1,TRBD1,ASSPGQGLAF
TRBV3-1,TRBD2,ASRLAGTTDTQY
TRBV5-1,NA,ASSITGTTNEKLF
TRBV6-2/TRBV6-3,NA,ASSHSYEQY
TRBV11-2,NA,ASGADPGMEQF
TRBV20-1,TRBD2,SASGLAGVRPDTQY
TRBV29-1,NA,SVSTRLRPGTEAF
TRBV5-1,NA,ASSLTTPTDTQY
TRBV7-2,NA,ASSSGPQETQY
TRBV4-1,NA,ASSQDGSTQY
TRBV19,NA,ASTTPGNQPQH
TRBV6-1,TRBD1,ASSLDRDEQY
TRBV7-8,NA,ASSLKFRRGGSHTEAF
TRBV3-1,NA,ASSQETDQETQY
TRBV7-6,NA,ASSPGHHVNTDTQY